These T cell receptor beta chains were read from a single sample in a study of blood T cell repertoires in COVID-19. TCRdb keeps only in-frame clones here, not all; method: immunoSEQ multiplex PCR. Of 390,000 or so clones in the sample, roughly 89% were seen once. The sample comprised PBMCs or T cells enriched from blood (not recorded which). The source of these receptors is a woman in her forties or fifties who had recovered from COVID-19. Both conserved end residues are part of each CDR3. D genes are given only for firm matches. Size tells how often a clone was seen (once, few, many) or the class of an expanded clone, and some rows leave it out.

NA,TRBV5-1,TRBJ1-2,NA,TGCGCCAGCAGTTATTCGGACACCACAAGTGGCTACACCTTC,CASSYSDTTSGYTF
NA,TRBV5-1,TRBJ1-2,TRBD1,TGCGCCAGCAGTCGCGAGGAGAGGACAGGTTGGGGCTACACCTTC,CASSREERTGWGYTF
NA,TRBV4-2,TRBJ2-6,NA,TGTGCCAGCAGCCTTGCGGGACAGCTCCTCTCTGGGGCCAACGTCCTGACTTTC,CASSLAGQLLSGANVLTF
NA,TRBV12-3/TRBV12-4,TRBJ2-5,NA,TGTGCCAGCACCCTGGACTATCCCGAGACCCAGTACTTC,CASTLDYPETQYF
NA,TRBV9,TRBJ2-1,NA,TGTGCCAGCAGCGTAAGGGGGTACAATGAGCAGTTCTTC,CASSVRGYNEQFF
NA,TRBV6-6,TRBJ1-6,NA,TGTGCCAGCAGTCACGGGGTACGAGGCGTCTCACCCCTCCACTTT,CASSHGVRGVSPLHF
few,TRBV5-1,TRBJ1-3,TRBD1,TGCGCCAGCAGCGAGACAGGGGAGGTGCGCTCTGGAAACACCATATATTTT,CASSETGEVRSGNTIYF
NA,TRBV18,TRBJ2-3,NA,TGTGCCAGCTCACCCGGGACTAGCACAGATACGCAGTATTTT,CASSPGTSTDTQYF
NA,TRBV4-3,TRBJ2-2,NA,TGCGCCAGCAGCCAAGTACTCCTCGGGGAGCTGTTTTTT,CASSQVLLGELFF
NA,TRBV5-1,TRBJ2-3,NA,TGCGCCAGCAGCTCCCCGGGTGATGGTGATACGCAGTATTTT,CASSSPGDGDTQYF
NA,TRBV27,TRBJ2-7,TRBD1,TGTGCCAGCAGTTCCCCGGGACAGATTTACGAGCAGTACTTC,CASSSPGQIYEQYF
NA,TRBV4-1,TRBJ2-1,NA,TGCGCCAGCAGCCCGACTTCTAGCTCCTACAATGAGCAGTTCTTC,CASSPTSSSYNEQFF
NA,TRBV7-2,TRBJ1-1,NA,TGTGCCAGCAGCAAGGACACAAACACTGAAGCTTTCTTT,CASSKDTNTEAFF
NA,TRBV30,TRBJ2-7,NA,TGTGCCTGGAGTGTAGCCGACGAGCAGTACTTC,CAWSVADEQYF
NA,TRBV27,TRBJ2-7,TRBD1,TGTGCCAGCAGTCCAGGGACAGGAGGCCTCTACGAGCAGTACTTC,CASSPGTGGLYEQYF
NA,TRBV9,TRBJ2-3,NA,TGTGCCAGCAGCGTAGACAGGGCAATAGATACGCAGTATTTT,CASSVDRAIDTQYF
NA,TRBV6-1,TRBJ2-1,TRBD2,TGTGCCAGCAGTGAAAGACTAGCGGAATACAATGAGCAGTTCTTC,CASSERLAEYNEQFF
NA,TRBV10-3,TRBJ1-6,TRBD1,TGTGCCATCGCCCCCGGAGGGGGCGATTCACCCCTCCACTTT,CAIAPGGGDSPLHF
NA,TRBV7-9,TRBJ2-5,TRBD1,TGTGCCAGCAGCTTTAGTTGGACAGGGGGAGTGGAGACCCAGTACTTC,CASSFSWTGGVETQYF
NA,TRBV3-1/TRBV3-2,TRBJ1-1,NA,TGTGCCAGCAGCCAAGCAGGAATGAACACTGAAGCTTTCTTT,CASSQAGMNTEAFF
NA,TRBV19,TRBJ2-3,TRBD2,TGTGCCAGTAGTATAGATCGGGGCGGGGGGCCCACAGATACGCAGTATTTT,CASSIDRGGGPTDTQYF
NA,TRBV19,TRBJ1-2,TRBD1,TGTGCCAGTAGTATAGACCGGGACAGGGGCCTGAGGTTGGATGGCTACACCTTC,CASSIDRDRGLRLDGYTF
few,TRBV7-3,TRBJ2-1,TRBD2,TGTGCCAGCAGCTCGTTAGCGGGGGGCTACAATGAGCAGTTCTTC,CASSSLAGGYNEQFF
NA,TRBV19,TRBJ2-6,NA,TGTGCCAGTAGTATCCTTGTTGGGGCCAACGTCCTGACTTTC,CASSILVGANVLTF
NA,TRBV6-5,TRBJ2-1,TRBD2,TGTGCCAGCCTTCCCTTCGGGGGGGCCTACAATGAGCAGTTCTTC,CASLPFGGAYNEQFF
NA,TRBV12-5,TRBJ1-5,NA,TGTGCTAGTGGTTTGGGAGGGAGTAGTCAGCCCCAGCATTTT,CASGLGGSSQPQHF
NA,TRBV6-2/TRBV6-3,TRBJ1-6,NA,TGTGCCAGCAGTTACTTGAGCGGCGGGGGCTCGAGCTCCTATAATTCACCCCTCCACTTT,CASSYLSGGGSSSYNSPLHF
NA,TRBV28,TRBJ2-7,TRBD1,TGTGCCAGCAGTTCTGGTGGGACAGGGTTACTCGAGCAGTACTTC,CASSSGGTGLLEQYF
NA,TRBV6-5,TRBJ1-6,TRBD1,TGTGCCGTTGGGACAGGGGAGTCGTCCCTCCACTTT,CAVGTGESSLHF
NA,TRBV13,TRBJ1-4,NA,TGTGCCAGCAGCCAAGCGGGACAAAGAGGGGAAAAACTGTTTTTT,CASSQAGQRGEKLFF
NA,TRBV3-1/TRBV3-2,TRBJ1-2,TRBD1,TGTGCCAGCAGCCCAACGACAGGGTCGAATGGCTACACCTTC,CASSPTTGSNGYTF
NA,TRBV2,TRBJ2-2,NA,TGTGCCAGCAGCCCTGGACAGTACACCGGGGAGCTGTTTTTT,CASSPGQYTGELFF
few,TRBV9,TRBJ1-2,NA,TGTGCCAGCAGCTATGACAGGACCGATGGCTACACCTTC,CASSYDRTDGYTF
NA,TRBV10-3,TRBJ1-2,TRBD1,TGTGCCACGTCCTCTACGGGACAGGGTAACGATGGCTACACCTTC,CATSSTGQGNDGYTF
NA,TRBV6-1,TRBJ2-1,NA,TGTGCCAGCAGTGCCCGCGAAGAGGCCACCACCTACAATGAGCAGTTCTTC,CASSAREEATTYNEQFF
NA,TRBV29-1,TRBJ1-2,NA,TGCAGCGACTGGGGTTACAGGGATGGCTACACCTTC,CSDWGYRDGYTF
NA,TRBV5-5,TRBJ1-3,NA,TGTGCCAGCAGCTCCTCCGGGACTGGAAACACCATATATTTT,CASSSSGTGNTIYF
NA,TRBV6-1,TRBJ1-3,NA,TGTGCCAGCAGTGAACAGGGCGCCATAGGTGGAAACACCATATATTTT,CASSEQGAIGGNTIYF
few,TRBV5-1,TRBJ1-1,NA,TGCGCCAGCAGCTTGACGGGGAATTCGAACACTGAAGCTTTCTTT,CASSLTGNSNTEAFF
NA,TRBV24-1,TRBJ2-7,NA,TGTGCCACCAGGAGCAGACAGGAATTCTACGAGCAGTACTTC,CATRSRQEFYEQYF
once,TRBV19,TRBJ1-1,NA,TGTGCCAGTAGTCCCATCGACAGGTTGGGAACTGAAGCTTTCTTT,CASSPIDRLGTEAFF
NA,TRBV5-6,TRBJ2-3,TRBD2,TGTGCCAGCAGCCCCACAGCGGGGCCTAGCACAGATACGCAGTATTTT,CASSPTAGPSTDTQYF
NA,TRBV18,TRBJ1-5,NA,TGTGCCAGCTCACCATGGGGGACAAATCAGCCCCAGCATTTT,CASSPWGTNQPQHF
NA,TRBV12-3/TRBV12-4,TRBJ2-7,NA,TGTGCCAGCAGTTATAACAATCCCTACGAGCAGTACTTC,CASSYNNPYEQYF
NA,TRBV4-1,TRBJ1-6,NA,TGCGCCAGCCACGGGAGTCGTAGCTTGCCCCTCCACTTT,CASHGSRSLPLHF
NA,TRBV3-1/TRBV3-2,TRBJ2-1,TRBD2,TGTGCCAGCAGCCAAGATATATCGGCGGGGGGGACCCAGTTCTTC,CASSQDISAGGTQFF
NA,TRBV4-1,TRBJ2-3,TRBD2,TGCGCCAGCAGCCAAGGAGGTAGCGGGGGTACAGATACGCAGTATTTT,CASSQGGSGGTDTQYF
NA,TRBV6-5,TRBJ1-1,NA,TGTGCCAGCAGCCCACAGGGATTTGGCACTGAAGCTTTCTTT,CASSPQGFGTEAFF
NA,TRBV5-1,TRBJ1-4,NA,TGCGCCAGCAGCTTGGCCGGGGGGAGTAATGAAAAACTGTTTTTT,CASSLAGGSNEKLFF
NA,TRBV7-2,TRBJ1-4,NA,TGTGCCAGCAGCACGTTCTTAGGGGGTGTGGGAGAAAAACTGTTTTTT,CASSTFLGGVGEKLFF
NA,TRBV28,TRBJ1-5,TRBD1,TGTGCCAGCAGTTTATGGGAGGGACAGGTGGACGGGCCAGATCAGCCCCAGCATTTT,CASSLWEGQVDGPDQPQHF
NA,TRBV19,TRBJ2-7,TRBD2,TGTGCCAGTAGTATTGGGACTAGGGGCTACGAGCAGTACTTC,CASSIGTRGYEQYF
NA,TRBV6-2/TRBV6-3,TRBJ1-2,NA,TGTGCCAGCAGCTCGAGGACATATGGCTACACCTTC,CASSSRTYGYTF
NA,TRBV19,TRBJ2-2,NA,TGTGCCAGTAGTATGATCAGGGCATCGAACACCGGGGAGCTGTTTTTT,CASSMIRASNTGELFF
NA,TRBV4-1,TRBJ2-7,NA,TGCGCCAGCAGTTCCACGGGCTACGAGCAGTACTTC,CASSSTGYEQYF
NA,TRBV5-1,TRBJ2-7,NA,TGCGCCAGCAGCTTCGGAGTCTCCTACGAGCAGTACTTC,CASSFGVSYEQYF
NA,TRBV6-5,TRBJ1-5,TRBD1,TGTGCCAGCCGTTTAACAGGGGTGAGGGAGCCCCAGCATTTT,CASRLTGVREPQHF
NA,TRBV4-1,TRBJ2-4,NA,TGCGCCAGCAGCCTGACCCCTGGCCGGCGGGACATTCAGTACTTC,CASSLTPGRRDIQYF
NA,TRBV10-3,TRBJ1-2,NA,TGTGCCATCAGTGAGTCGGTAGGGGCGCGGTCCTCTAACTATGGCTACACCTTC,CAISESVGARSSNYGYTF